This T cell receptor beta chain appears in the sequencing data of a study of a mutant IDH1 vaccine in newly diagnosed glioma. Study-level information: Vaccinations were initiated 4-6 weeks following radiotherapy alone, or were given together with temozolomide cycles. Treatment recipients were 62.5% male and around 38% female, and their mean age was about 40 years.

This table comes from immunoSEQ multiplex PCR, and its TCRdb copy is limited to in-frame clones, with some not included. The sample holds about 40,000 clones, approximately 89% seen once. The CDR3 extends over 12 amino acids. Germline V lookup: CDR1 MNHEY, CDR2 SMNVEV (reference sequence). Deletions cut 5 bases from V and 4 bases from J, with 8 bases between. Regarding time point: week 5, during vaccination. Every single dose of the vaccine, 300 ug of mutant IDH1 20-mer peptide, came with topical imiquimod. Astrocytomas found in donors were new, WHO grade 3 or 4, IDH1-mutant and ATRX-lost. Turning to this clone: Its specificity is unknown.

The sequence was collected from a man aged 45-60 years with glioma. Sequences were derived from PBMCs, sampled from a glioma patient whose treatment included an IDH1 peptide vaccine. The chain joins TRBV27 to TRBJ2-5; D is unclear. CDR3 amino acids: CASSILGETQYF. CDR3 sequence (DNA): TGTGCCAGCAGTATTCTGGGAGAGACCCAGTACTTC.